Shown below are 10 T cell receptor beta chains from a single sample sequenced in a study of T cell responses to AZD1222 COVID-19 vaccine. Profiling relied on immunoSEQ multiplex PCR, and the TCRdb table lists in-frame clones only, not all of them. There are about 85,000 clones in the sample; 65% to 90% occur only once, and about 7.7% lies in the top ten. The sequenced sample was peripheral blood, obtained on day 0 of AZD1222 vaccination. These receptors all come from an adult in good health.

The rearrangement links TRBV14 to TRBJ1-2; 7 bases match TRBD1. Trimming took 8 bases from V and 3 from J; bases not matched to a gene: 9. Germline CDR1 SGHDN, CDR2 FVKESK. This CDR3 is built from 14 residues. The CDR3 bases are TGTGCCAGCCAGCCCCTAGACAGGGACTATGGCTACACCTTC. Its protein product is CASQPLDRDYGYTF.

The V call is TRBV7-2, the J call TRBJ1-5, with D possibly matching TRBD1 (6 bases). In germline, CDR1 is SGHTA, CDR2 FQGNSA. CDR3 length equals 13 residues. Trimming shortened V by 5 bases and J by 8 bases, and 13 bases separated the two germline ends. In DNA form, the CDR3 reads TGTGCCAGCAGCACCGGACAGTTGGAGCCCCAGCATTTT. Amino acids: CASSTGQLEPQHF. The entire variable domain, with the rest obtained from reference TRBV7-2 and TRBJ1-5, is as follows: GAGVSQSPSNKVTEKGKDVELRCDPISGHTALYWYRQSLGQGLEFLIYFQGNSAPDKSGLPSDRFSAERTGGSVSTLTIQRTQQEDSAVYLCASSTGQLEPQHFGDGTRLSIL.

Only one count was recorded for this clone. V usage is TRBV11-3 and J usage is TRBJ1-1; maybe TRBD1 (6 bases). The germline V gene has CDR1 SGHNT and CDR2 YENEEA. Trimming removed 0 bases from V and 5 bases from J, with 13 bases in between. The CDR3 length is 15 residues. The CDR3 coding sequence is TGTGCCAGCAGCTTAGAGCAGGGGCGGGCGACTGAAGCTTTCTTT. Translation gives CASSLEQGRATEAFF.

This chain links TRBV29-1 with TRBJ2-7; the match to TRBD1 covers 8 bases. Germline trimming cut 6 bases from V and 5 bases from J; bases unmatched to any gene: 9. The CDR3 contains 13 residues. Germline V CDR1 and CDR2: SQVTM, ANQGSEA. The CDR3 bases are TGCAGCGTCCGCGGACAGGGAATCCACGAGCAGTACTTC. It encodes CSVRGQGIHEQYF.

The chain combines TRBV12-5 with TRBJ2-7; a possible D gene is TRBD1 (5 bases). Per the germline V gene, CDR1 is LGHNT and CDR2 is FRNRAP. Trimming stripped 2 bases from V and 3 bases from J, with 14 bases between. The CDR3 spans 15 residues. CDR3: CASGLTREPNYEQYF. The CDR3, as DNA: TGTGCTAGTGGTTTGACCAGGGAACCCAACTACGAGCAGTACTTC.

The V and J genes are TRBV20-1 and TRBJ2-7, with TRBD1 as a possible D gene (5 bases). The CDR3 is 15 residues long. Germline loops: CDR1 DFQATT, CDR2 SNEGSKA (reference sequence). The V end lost 3 bases, the J end lost 2 bases, and 17 bases lay between the germline ends. The CDR3, as DNA: TGCAGTGCTAGTCATCGACAGAAAGGCCCCTACGAGCAGTACTTC. It translates to CSASHRQKGPYEQYF.

Worth noting for this clone: Additional DNA sequences in this sample encode the identical CDR3. V and J are TRBV5-4 and TRBJ2-5; TRBD1 might be the D (6 bases). Germline lookup yields CDR1 SGHNT and CDR2 YYREEE (reference sequence). The CDR3 length is 15 residues. V was cut by 0 bases and J by 3 bases, with 12 bases left in between. This CDR3 is CASSLVLTGEETQYF. The CDR3 nucleotides are TGTGCCAGCAGCTTGGTTTTGACAGGCGAAGAGACCCAGTACTTC.

The chain uses TRBV6-5 and TRBJ2-1; 7 nucleotides align to TRBD2. CDR1 is MNHEY, CDR2 SVGAGI, per germline. V shed 1 base, J shed 8 bases, and the junction held 8 bases outside the gene matches. This CDR3 region has 15 residues. CDR3 protein: CASSYWTSGPDEQFF. DNA for the CDR3: TGTGCCAGCAGTTACTGGACTAGTGGGCCAGATGAGCAGTTCTTC.

CDR3 residues: CASSYPRGSGELFF. The CDR3 DNA follows: TGTGCCAGCAGTTACCCCAGGGGTAGCGGGGAGCTGTTTTTT. This chain joins TRBV27 and TRBJ2-2; perhaps TRBD1 as D (6 bases). The CDR3 has 14 residues. Germline CDR1 and CDR2: MNHEY and SMNVEV (reference sequence). V lost 4 bases and J 7 bases, leaving 13 bases between the germline ends.

The chain employs TRBV12-5 and TRBJ2-3; the D call may be TRBD1 or TRBD2 (5 bases each). The germline V gene encodes CDR1 LGHNT and CDR2 FRNRAP. The V end lost 7 bases, the J end lost 4 bases, and 18 bases lay between the germline ends. The CDR3 sequence is 15 residues long. CDR3 nucleotides: TGTGCTAGTGATGCCCGGGACGGTGTGTCAGATACGCAGTATTTT. It is translated as CASDARDGVSDTQYF.